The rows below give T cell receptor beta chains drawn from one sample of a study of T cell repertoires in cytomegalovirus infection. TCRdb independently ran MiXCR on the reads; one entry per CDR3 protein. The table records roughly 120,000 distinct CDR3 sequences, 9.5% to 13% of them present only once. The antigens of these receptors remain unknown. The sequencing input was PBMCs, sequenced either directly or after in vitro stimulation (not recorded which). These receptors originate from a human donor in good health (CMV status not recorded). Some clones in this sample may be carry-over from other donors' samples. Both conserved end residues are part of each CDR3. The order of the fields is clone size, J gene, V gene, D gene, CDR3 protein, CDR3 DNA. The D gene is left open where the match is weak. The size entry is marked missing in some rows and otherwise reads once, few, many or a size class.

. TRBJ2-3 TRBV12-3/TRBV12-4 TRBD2 CASSHQLASSTDTQYF TGTGCCAGCAGCCACCAACTAGCGAGTAGCACAGATACGCAGTATTTT
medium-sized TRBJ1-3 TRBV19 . CASSSGQSSGNTIYF TGTGCCAGTAGTAGCGGACAGTCCTCTGGAAACACCATATATTTT
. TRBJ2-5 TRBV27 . CASSSHRREDEGSQYF TGTGCCAGCAGTTCCCATAGGAGGGAGGACGAAGGGTCCCAGTACTTC
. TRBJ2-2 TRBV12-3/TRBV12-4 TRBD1 CASRSKDRGNTGELFF TGTGCCAGCAGGAGCAAGGACAGGGGCAACACCGGGGAGCTGTTTTTT
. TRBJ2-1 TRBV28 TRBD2 CASSLTSGRAYNEQFF TGTGCCAGCAGTTTAACAAGCGGGAGGGCCTACAATGAGCAGTTCTTC
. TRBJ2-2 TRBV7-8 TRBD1 CASSLVAGQGNTGELFF TGTGCCAGCAGCTTAGTTGCGGGACAGGGAAACACCGGGGAGCTGTTTTTT
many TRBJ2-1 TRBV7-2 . CASSVPLLDTKRSSYNEQFF TGTGCCAGCAGCGTGCCCCTACTAGATACAAAAAGGAGCTCCTACAATGAGCAGTTCTTC
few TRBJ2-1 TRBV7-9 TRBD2 CASSRTSNYPFGDFTFF TGTGCCAGCAGCCGGACTAGCAATTACCCCTTTGGGGACTTTACGTTCTTC
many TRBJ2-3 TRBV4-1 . CASSHSTVRDTQYF TGCGCCAGCAGCCATTCGACTGTGAGAGATACGCAGTATTTT
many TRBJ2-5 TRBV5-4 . CASSADPGRGQETQYF TGTGCCAGCAGCGCAGACCCGGGACGGGGCCAAGAGACCCAGTACTTC
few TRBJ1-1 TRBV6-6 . CASSSPSYGTEAFF TGTGCCAGCAGTTCTCCAAGTTATGGGACTGAAGCTTTCTTT
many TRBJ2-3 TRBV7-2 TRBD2 CASSLEAGGPGDTQYF TGTGCCAGCAGCTTAGAGGCGGGAGGGCCGGGAGATACGCAGTATTTT
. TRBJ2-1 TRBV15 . CATSRTDQGSSYNEQFF TGTGCCACCAGCAGAACTGATCAGGGAAGCTCCTACAATGAGCAGTTCTTC
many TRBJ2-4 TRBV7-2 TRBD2 CASSFASGVRKAKNIQYF TGTGCCAGCAGCTTCGCTAGCGGTGTCCGTAAAGCCAAAAACATTCAGTACTTC
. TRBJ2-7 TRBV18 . CASSPLPTGVAYEQYF TGTGCCAGCTCACCACTTCCAACGGGAGTAGCCTACGAGCAGTACTTC
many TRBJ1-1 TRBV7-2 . CASSFGEGSGAFF TGTGCCAGCAGCTTCGGGGAGGGTAGCGGGGCTTTCTTT
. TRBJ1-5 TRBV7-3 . CASSPGPRQPQHF TGTGCCAGCAGCCCTGGCCCCCGGCAGCCCCAGCATTTT
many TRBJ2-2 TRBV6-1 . CASREMIGTGELFF TGTGCCAGCAGAGAGATGATTGGAACCGGGGAGCTGTTTTTT
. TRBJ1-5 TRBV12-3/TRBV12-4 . CASRDGWYQPQHF TGTGCCAGCAGGGACGGGTGGTATCAGCCCCAGCATTTT